This TCR beta chain came from a study of Ad26.COV2.S vaccination and SARS-CoV-2 variants. V shed 1 base and J 8 bases; nucleotides not matched to a gene: 13. The CDR3 extends over 17 amino acids. CDR1 and CDR2 (germline): MGHDK, SYGVNS. The method was immunoSEQ multiplex PCR; TCRdb's version includes in-frame clones alone and lacks a portion of them. The sample has fewer than 400,000 clones, approximately 86% seen once. Treatment specified: around 19 received Ad26.COV2.S at low or high dose, single or two shots; a few received placebo; per-sample allocation not given. Day 63 after the first injection of vaccine or placebo was the sampling time. Donation came from an adult in Boston who was aged 18-55 years.

The sample consisted of peripheral blood, taken in a trial of Ad26.COV2.S vaccine versus placebo. The receptor was isolated from a person between 18 and 65 years old who received the Ad26.COV2.S COVID-19 vaccine or a placebo. V usage is TRBV25-1 and J usage is TRBJ2-1; 8 bases line up with TRBD1. The CDR3 reads CASSEWGDLQGVDEQFF. As DNA, the CDR3 is TGTGCCAGCAGTGAATGGGGGGACCTACAGGGGGTGGATGAGCAGTTCTTC. Complete variable domain (other parts from reference TRBV25-1 and TRBJ2-1): EADIYQTPRYLVIGTGKKITLECSQTMGHDKMYWYQQDPGMELHLIHYSYGVNSTEKGDLSSESTVSRIRTEHFPLTLESARPSHTSQYLCASSEWGDLQGVDEQFFGPGTRLTVL.